This T cell receptor beta chain derives from a study of OX40 agonist ivuxolimab in advanced cancers. In the study overall: About 40% of patients had received prior checkpoint inhibitor therapy. Partial responses occurred in three patients (one hepatocellular carcinoma, two cutaneous melanoma).

Data came from immunoSEQ multiplex PCR; TCRdb stores just in-frame clones and leaves some out. The sample gives tens of thousands of clones, around nine tenths of which show up once; around 6.7% is in the top ten. Remarks on this clone: No antigen is known for it.

V was pared by 5 bases and J by 4 bases, with 9 bases of the junction left unmatched. This CDR3 is built from 15 residues. Germline CDR1 and CDR2: SGHAT and FQNNGV. Drawing of blood for sampling happened at baseline, at cycle 4 day 1, and at cycle 7 day 1. The study's findings and limits: Some nonresponders also had low normalized T-cell clonal expansion.

The receptor was isolated from an adult with an advanced solid tumor such as melanoma, head and neck, liver or kidney cancer. Material: CD4+ or CD8+ T cells sorted from blood, obtained in a trial of the OX40 agonist ivuxolimab. The V call is TRBV11-2, the J call TRBJ2-7; 9 bases are a match to TRBD1. This CDR3 is CASSTIQGQGYEQYF. For the CDR3, the DNA is TGTGCCAGCAGCACCATTCAGGGACAGGGATACGAGCAGTACTTC.